The subject of this entry is one T cell receptor beta chain. The antigen remains undetermined. This sample was included in a study of T cell repertoires in cytomegalovirus infection. A single record per CDR3 protein comes from TCRdb applying MiXCR to the reads. The sample lists 450,000 to 650,000 distinct CDR3 sequences, more than 20% seen once, with about 12% in the top ten. V was clipped by 7 bases and J by 2 bases, with 24 bases between them. The CDR3 is 18 residues long. The germline V gene has CDR1 MNHEY and CDR2 SMNVEV (reference sequence). Regarding the study as a whole: Identification of carriers of CMV plus the relevant HLA was performed using cumulative public TCR beta family frequency.

The clonotype originates from a human donor in good health (CMV status not recorded). Some clones in this sample may be carry-over from other donors' samples. The rearrangement uses TRBV27 and TRBJ2-1; D is possibly TRBD1 or TRBD2 (6 bases each). The sample was PBMCs. Written as DNA, the CDR3 is TGTGCCAGCACCCTGAGGGGGTGGCGGGATGGCCCCTACAATGAGCAGTTCTTC. Translating gives CASTLRGWRDGPYNEQFF.